This T cell receptor (beta chain) was identified during a study of metastatic and nonmetastatic thyroid tumors. The wider study: For malignant and benign thyroid patients, tumor or nodule tissue and blood were the sources whose repertoires were compared. Whole-study findings and limits: In blood and tumor, TCR beta diversity was reportedly significantly higher in malignant thyroid tumors than in benign nodules.

Original methodology: A papillary thyroid cancer distant-metastasis classifier was built from CDR3 differences across clinicopathological groups. TCRdb called clones again from the PCR reads with MiXCR. These V and J calls are TCRdb output, not the study's own analysis. This table holds more than 20,000 clones, around 20% found once. Every patient underwent thyroid surgery untreated. Germline trimming cut 5 bases from V and 7 bases from J; bases unmatched to any gene: 6. This CDR3 comprises 15 residues. Looked up from germline, CDR1 is SEHNR and CDR2 is FQNEAQ (reference sequence). This clone was found many times. The antigen is undetermined.

The receptor was derived from a female donor with papillary thyroid cancer or a benign thyroid nodule (not recorded which). Some clones in this sample may be carry-over from other donors' samples. The specimen was blood. The chain employs TRBV7-9 and TRBJ1-6; 9 positions agree with TRBD1. The CDR3 reads CASSPLDRGNSPLHF. The CDR3 DNA sequence: TGTGCCAGCAGCCCACTGGACAGGGGAAATTCACCCCTCCACTTT.